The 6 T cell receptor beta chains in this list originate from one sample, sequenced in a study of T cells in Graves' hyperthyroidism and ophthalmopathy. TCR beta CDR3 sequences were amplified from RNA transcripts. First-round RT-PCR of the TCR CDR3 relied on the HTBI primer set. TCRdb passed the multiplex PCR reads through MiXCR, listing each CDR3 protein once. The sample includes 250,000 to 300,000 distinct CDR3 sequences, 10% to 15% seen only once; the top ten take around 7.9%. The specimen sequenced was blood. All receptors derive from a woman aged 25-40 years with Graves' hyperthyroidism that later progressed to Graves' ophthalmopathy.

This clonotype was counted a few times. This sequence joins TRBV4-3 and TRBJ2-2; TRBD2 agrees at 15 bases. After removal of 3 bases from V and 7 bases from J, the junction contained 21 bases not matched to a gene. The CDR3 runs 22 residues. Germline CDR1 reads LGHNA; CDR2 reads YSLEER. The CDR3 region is CASSHPVPGLAGGPGLGGELFF. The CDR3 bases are TGCGCCAGCAGCCATCCCGTGCCCGGACTAGCGGGAGGGCCTGGTTTGGGCGGGGAGCTGTTTTTT.

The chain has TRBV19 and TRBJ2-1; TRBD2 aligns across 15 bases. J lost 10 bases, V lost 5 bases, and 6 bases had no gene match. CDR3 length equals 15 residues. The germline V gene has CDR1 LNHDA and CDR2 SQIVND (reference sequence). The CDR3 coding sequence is TGTGCCAGTAGTTGGACTAGCGGGAGGGCGAGGGAGCAGTTCTTC. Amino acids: CASSWTSGRAREQFF.

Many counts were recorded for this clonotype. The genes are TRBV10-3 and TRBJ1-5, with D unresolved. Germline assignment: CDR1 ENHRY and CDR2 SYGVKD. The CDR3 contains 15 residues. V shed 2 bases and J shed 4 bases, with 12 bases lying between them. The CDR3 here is CAISEAGVGNQPQHF. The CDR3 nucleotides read TGTGCCATCAGTGAGGCCGGGGTGGGGAATCAGCCCCAGCATTTT.

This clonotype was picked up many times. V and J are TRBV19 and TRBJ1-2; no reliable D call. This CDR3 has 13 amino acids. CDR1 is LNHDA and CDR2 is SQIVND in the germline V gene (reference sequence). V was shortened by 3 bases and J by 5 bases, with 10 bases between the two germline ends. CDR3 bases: TGTGCCAGTAGTATCCGGACGGTTTATGGCTACACCTTC. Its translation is CASSIRTVYGYTF.

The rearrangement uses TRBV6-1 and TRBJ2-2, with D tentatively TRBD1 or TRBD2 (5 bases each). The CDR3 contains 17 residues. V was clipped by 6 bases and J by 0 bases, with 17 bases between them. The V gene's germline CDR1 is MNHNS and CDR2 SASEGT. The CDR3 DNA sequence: TGTGCCAGCAGCGTAGTAGGGGAGACAACGAACACCGGGGAGCTGTTTTTT. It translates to CASSVVGETTNTGELFF.

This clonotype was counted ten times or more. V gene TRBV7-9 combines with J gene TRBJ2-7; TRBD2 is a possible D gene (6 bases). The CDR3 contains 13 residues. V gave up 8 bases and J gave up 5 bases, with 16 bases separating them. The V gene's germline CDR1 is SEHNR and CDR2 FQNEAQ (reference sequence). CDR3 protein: CASYEGTGHEQYF. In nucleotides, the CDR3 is TGTGCCAGCTATGAAGGGACTGGCCACGAGCAGTACTTC. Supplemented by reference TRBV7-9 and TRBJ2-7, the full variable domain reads DTGVSQNPRHKITKRGQNVTFRCDPISEHNRLYWYRQTLGQGPEFLTYFQNEAQLEKSRLLSDRFSAERPKGSFSTLEIQRTEQGDSAMYLCASYEGTGHEQYFGPGTRLTVT.